This T cell receptor (beta chain) emerged from a study of CD8+ T cells in alopecia areata. About the study: At a dose of 5 to 10 mg twice daily, oral tofacitinib was given to treated patients.

The treatment was: oral pan-JAK inhibitor, 5-10 mg twice daily. The sequencing template was cDNA reverse transcribed from extracted RNA. Here immunoSEQ multiplex PCR was the method, and the copy in TCRdb shows in-frame clones only, minus some. The sample shows more than 95,000 clones, 61% of them seen only once. The CDR3 sequence is 17 residues long. CDR1 and CDR2 from the germline V gene are LNHDA and SQIVND (reference sequence). V lost 4 bases and J lost 2; bases outside the gene matches: 6. The source was CD4+ T cells sorted from blood, collected at week 4, from a patient treated with tofacitinib. J is TRBJ2-6 and V is TRBV19; TRBD1 matches at 9 bases. This receptor was obtained from a human donor with alopecia areata. The CDR3 nucleotides read TGTGCCAGTAGTAGAGGGGACAGGGTCGCTGGGGCCAACGTCCTGACTTTC. It codes for CASSRGDRVAGANVLTF.